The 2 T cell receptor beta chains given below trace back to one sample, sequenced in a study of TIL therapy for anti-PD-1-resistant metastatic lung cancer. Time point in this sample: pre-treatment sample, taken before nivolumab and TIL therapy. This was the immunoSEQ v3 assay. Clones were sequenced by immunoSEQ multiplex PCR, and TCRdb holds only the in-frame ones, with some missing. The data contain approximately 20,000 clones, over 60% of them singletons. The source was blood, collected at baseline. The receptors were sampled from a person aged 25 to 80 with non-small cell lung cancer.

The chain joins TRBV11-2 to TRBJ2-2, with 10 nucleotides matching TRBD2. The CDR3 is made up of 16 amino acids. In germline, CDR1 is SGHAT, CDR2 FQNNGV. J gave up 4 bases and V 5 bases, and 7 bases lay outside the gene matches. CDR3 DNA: TGTGCCAGCAGCCGACCGGGACTAGCGAGCACCGGGGAGCTGTTTTTT. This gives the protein CASSRPGLASTGELFF.

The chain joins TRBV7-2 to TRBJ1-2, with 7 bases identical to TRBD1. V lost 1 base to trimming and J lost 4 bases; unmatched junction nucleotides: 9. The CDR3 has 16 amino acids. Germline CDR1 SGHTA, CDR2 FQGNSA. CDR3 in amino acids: CASSLGKGGLSYGYTF. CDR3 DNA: TGTGCCAGCAGCTTAGGGAAAGGGGGCTTGAGCTATGGCTACACCTTC.